Following are 25 T cell receptor beta chains from one sample sequenced in a study of persistence of HIV-infected CD4 T cells. No antigens are known for them. An overlapping HIV-1 Gag peptide pool stimulated these cells at about 0.94 ug/peptide/mL. Memory cells lacking CD40L and CD69 with high CD45RO were sorted. The libraries were made with immunoSEQ version 4 in survey mode. Sequenced by immunoSEQ multiplex PCR; TCRdb stores in-frame clones only, minus some. The repertoire consists of tens of thousands of clones, with under 80% occurring once and the leading ten covering about 1.8%. The sequences come from CD4+ T cells sorted from PBMCs after approximately 19-hour stimulation, collected from a patient who received antiretroviral therapy. The receptors come from an adult man with HIV who was CMV-seropositive.

DNA of the CDR3: TGTGCCAGCAGCGCAGTGAGCTCTGGAAACACCATATATTTT. Its protein is CASSAVSSGNTIYF. V and J are TRBV27 and TRBJ1-3; D is unclear. CDR1 MNHEY and CDR2 SMNVEV come from the germline V gene (reference sequence). The V gene lost 6 bases and the J gene lost 0 bases, with 9 bases spanning the gap. This CDR3 region has 14 residues.

The V call is TRBV18, the J call TRBJ2-1; D remains unclear. The CDR3 runs to 13 residues. CDR1 KGHSH and CDR2 LQKENI come from the germline V gene. Trimming stripped 1 base from V and 5 bases from J, with 6 bases between. The CDR3 DNA sequence: TGTGCCAGCTCACCACTTAAAGACAATGAGCAGTTCTTC. Its translation is CASSPLKDNEQFF.

This clone was recorded once. The rearrangement links TRBV2 to TRBJ1-5; 8 bases match TRBD1. Germline values: CDR1 SNHLY, CDR2 FYNNEI. CDR3 length equals 14 residues. After removal of 6 bases from V and 6 bases from J, the junction contained 7 bases not matched to a gene. As DNA, the CDR3 is TGTGCCAGCAGGGTGGACAGGGCAGGTCAGCCCCAGCATTTT. It is translated as CASRVDRAGQPQHF.

The sample holds a few counts of this clone. This chain joins TRBV4-1 and TRBJ2-3; D tentatively fits TRBD1 or TRBD2 (5 bases each). The CDR3 has 17 amino acids. Germline V gene data show CDR1 as MGHRA and CDR2 as YSYEKL. With 0 bases removed from V and 11 bases from J, the gap between germline ends came to 24 bases. The CDR3 DNA reads as TGCGCCAGCAGCCAAGATTTGCAGGGAGTGGTCAAGGCCGGGCAGTATTTT. Translation gives CASSQDLQGVVKAGQYF.

The chain joins TRBV12-3 or TRBV12-4 to TRBJ1-1; 9 bases align to TRBD1. This CDR3 is 13 amino acids long. Trimming removed 4 bases from V and 5 bases from J; junction bases left unmatched: 2. The DNA of the CDR3 is TGTGCCAGCAGTTCGGGGACAGGGACTGAAGCTTTCTTT. Encoded protein: CASSSGTGTEAFF.

Comments on this clone: Other DNA sequences in the same sample also yield this CDR3. The chain links TRBV6-5 to TRBJ2-7; a possible D gene is TRBD1 (6 bases). Trimming left V 0 bases short and J 3 bases short, with 9 bases between. CDR3 length: 14 residues. CDR1 is MNHEY and CDR2 is SVGAGI in the germline V gene. The CDR3 DNA sequence: TGTGCCAGCAGTTACTCTGCCAGGGGCTACGAGCAGTACTTC. Translating gives CASSYSARGYEQYF.

The gene calls are TRBV6-5 and TRBJ2-7; D gene unclear. The ends were cut back, 6 bases at V and 0 bases at J, with 12 bases in the middle. The length of the CDR3 is 14 residues. From germline, CDR1 is MNHEY and CDR2 SVGAGI. The CDR3 here is CASSVPTFSYEQYF. For the CDR3, the DNA is TGTGCCAGCAGCGTTCCGACATTCTCCTACGAGCAGTACTTC.

This clone turned up a few times. The V gene is TRBV6-5, the J gene TRBJ1-5; no definite D call. V lost 0 bases and J 11 bases, leaving 11 bases between the germline ends. Germline V CDR1 and CDR2: MNHEY, SVGAGI. The CDR3 is 13 amino acids. The CDR3, as DNA: TGTGCCAGCAGTTACTCGAATAGTGGGTCCCAGCATTTT. This sequence encodes CASSYSNSGSQHF.

This clone appeared a few times. The rearrangement joins TRBV5-1 to TRBJ2-3; 8 bases agree with TRBD1. The CDR3 loop spans 16 amino acids. Germline V gene lookup returns CDR1 SGHRS and CDR2 YFSETQ. V lost 0 bases and J lost 2; bases outside the gene matches: 5. The CDR3 sequence is CASSLAPGQDTDTQYF. In nucleotides, the CDR3 is TGCGCCAGCAGCTTGGCCCCGGGACAGGACACAGATACGCAGTATTTT.

V is TRBV2 and J is TRBJ1-2, with D possibly TRBD1 on 5 matching bases. Trimming removed 4 bases at V and 0 bases at J, with 12 bases between. The CDR3 spans 15 residues. CDR1 and CDR2 (germline): SNHLY, FYNNEI. The CDR3 loop reads CASSAEGLANYGYTF. The CDR3 coding sequence is TGTGCCAGCAGTGCTGAGGGACTCGCTAACTATGGCTACACCTTC.

This clone was detected a few times. This sample includes further DNA sequences coding for the same CDR3. The chain links TRBV3-1 (or the pseudogene TRBV3-2) to TRBJ2-7; D possibly matches TRBD1 or TRBD2 (6 bases each). In germline, CDR1 is LGHDT, CDR2 YNNKEL (reference sequence). This CDR3 is built from 12 residues. V was trimmed by 4 bases and J by 6 bases, leaving 10 bases between them. This CDR3 reads CASSRRGAEQYF. The CDR3 nucleotides are TGTGCCAGCAGCCGAAGGGGGGCCGAGCAGTACTTC.

This sequence joins TRBV6-1 and TRBJ2-3; no clear D gene. V was pared by 0 bases and J by 6 bases, with 7 bases between. This CDR3 is built from 13 residues. Germline CDR1 is MNHNS and CDR2 is SASEGT. The CDR3 sequence: CASSEAQGDTQYF. The CDR3 DNA follows: TGTGCCAGCAGTGAAGCACAAGGGGATACGCAGTATTTT.

The chain is built from TRBV2 and TRBJ2-7; perhaps TRBD1 as D (6 bases). V lost 2 bases to trimming and J lost 4 bases, with 15 bases between them. Germline V gives CDR1 SNHLY, CDR2 FYNNEI. CDR3 size: 15 residues. The CDR3 nucleotides are TGTGCCAGCAGTGAAACGACAGGATACCCTTACGAGCAGTACTTC. The encoded protein is CASSETTGYPYEQYF. The full variable domain, in which reference TRBV2 and TRBJ2-7 provide the parts outside the CDR3, is EPEVTQTPSHQVTQMGQEVILRCVPISNHLYFYWYRQILGQKVEFLVSFYNNEISEKSEIFDDQFSVERPDGSNFTLKIRSTKLEDSAMYFCASSETTGYPYEQYFGPGTRLTVT.

The chain joins TRBV5-4 to TRBJ1-1, with 7 bases aligning to TRBD1. J lost 4 bases, V lost 2 bases, and 5 bases had no gene match. The CDR3 sequence is 14 residues long. CDR1 is SGHNT and CDR2 is YYREEE in the germline V gene (reference sequence). CDR3 protein: CASSLGGPGTEAFF. CDR3 DNA: TGTGCCAGCAGCTTAGGGGGCCCAGGCACTGAAGCTTTCTTT.

The chain recombines TRBV28 with TRBJ2-3, with TRBD2 matching 10 bases. The CDR3 is made up of 16 amino acids. Germline CDR1 reads MDHEN; CDR2 reads SYDVKM. The J segment lost 7 bases and the V segment lost 3 bases, leaving 10 bases of the junction unmatched. This CDR3 is CASSFSGGGRRNTQYF. The CDR3 nucleotides read TGTGCCAGCAGTTTCAGCGGGGGGGGGCGTAGGAATACGCAGTATTTT.

The CDR3 DNA is TGCGCCAGCAGCCACGGACAGGCGAACACTGAAGCTTTCTTT. This sequence encodes CASSHGQANTEAFF. The chain recombines TRBV5-1 with TRBJ1-1; 7 bases are shared with TRBD1. The junction had 4 bases not matched to a gene; V was cut back by 4 bases and J by 1 base. Per germline, CDR1 SGHRS and CDR2 YFSETQ. The CDR3 is 14 residues long.

The J gene is TRBJ2-3, the V gene TRBV5-4, with TRBD2 matching 15 bases. This CDR3 spans 17 amino acids. J gave up 4 bases and V 4 bases, and 7 bases lay outside the gene matches. The germline CDR1 and CDR2 sequences are SGHNT and YYREEE (reference sequence). The CDR3 DNA reads TGTGCCAGCAGCGGCGGACTAGCGGGGGGGGTCGCAGATACGCAGTATTTT. Protein sequence: CASSGGLAGGVADTQYF.

This rearrangement joins TRBV18 to TRBJ2-7, with 7 bases matching TRBD1. Germline CDR1 reads KGHSH; CDR2 reads LQKENI. The CDR3 consists of 15 residues. V shed 3 bases, J shed 7 bases, and the junction held 12 bases outside the gene matches. The CDR3 DNA follows: TGTGCCAGCTCACCTAGACAGGGAATGGACAAGGAGCAGTACTTC. Encoded protein: CASSPRQGMDKEQYF.

This chain joins TRBV20-1 and TRBJ2-1; a possible D gene is TRBD2 (5 bases). Germline V gene lookup returns CDR1 DFQATT and CDR2 SNEGSKA (reference sequence). CDR3 length equals 14 residues. Trimming removed 3 bases at V and 9 bases at J, with 18 bases between. Here the CDR3 DNA reads TGCAGTGCTAGTCGGGGAAGGATTGCTGGTGAGCAGTTCTTC. Translation: CSASRGRIAGEQFF.

V gene TRBV7-9 combines with J gene TRBJ2-3, with D hard to call. This CDR3 is built from 15 residues. With 1 base removed from V and 2 bases from J, the gap between germline ends came to 10 bases. Per the germline V gene, CDR1 is SEHNR and CDR2 is FQNEAQ (reference sequence). The CDR3: CASSLEGSSTDTQYF. The CDR3 DNA is TGTGCCAGCAGCTTAGAGGGTTCTTCCACAGATACGCAGTATTTT.

CDR3 protein: CSVEGQTYEQYF. In DNA form, the CDR3 reads TGCAGCGTTGAAGGGCAGACCTACGAGCAGTACTTC. The chain links TRBV29-1 to TRBJ2-7; D ambiguous. The CDR3 has 12 amino acids. CDR1 is SQVTM and CDR2 is ANQGSEA in the germline V gene. V dropped 1 base and J dropped 2 bases, with 6 bases sitting between them.

This clone has more than one count but fewer than ten. CDR3 region: CASSSQGLNTGELFF. In nucleotides, the CDR3 is TGCGCCAGCAGCTCTCAGGGGCTGAACACCGGGGAGCTGTTTTTT. The genes are TRBV5-1 and TRBJ2-2, with a tentative D call TRBD1 (6 bases). V gave up 3 bases and J gave up 1 base, with 10 bases separating them. The CDR3 runs to 15 residues. Germline V gene data show CDR1 as SGHRS and CDR2 as YFSETQ.

The chain links TRBV6-1 to TRBJ2-5, with 9 bases aligning to TRBD2. This CDR3 comprises 15 residues. Germline trimming cut 3 bases from V and 5 bases from J; bases unmatched to any gene: 7. Germline V gene lookup returns CDR1 MNHNS and CDR2 SASEGT. CDR3 residues: CASSEVRGGLETQYF. As DNA, the CDR3 is TGTGCCAGCAGTGAGGTGCGGGGGGGCCTGGAGACCCAGTACTTC.

The CDR3, as DNA: TGTGCCAGCTCACCTCAGACAGGGGGCACGAACACTGAAGCTTTCTTT. Amino acid sequence: CASSPQTGGTNTEAFF. V and J are TRBV18 and TRBJ1-1; 10 positions agree with TRBD1. V was pared by 3 bases and J by 1 base, with 5 bases of the junction left unmatched. This CDR3 spans 16 amino acids. The germline gives CDR1 KGHSH, CDR2 LQKENI. Based on the CDR3 plus reference TRBV18 and TRBJ1-1, the full variable domain is NAGVMQNPRHLVRRRGQEARLRCSPMKGHSHVYWYRQLPEEGLKFMVYLQKENIIDESGMPKERFSAEFPKEGPSILRIQQVVRGDSAAYFCASSPQTGGTNTEAFFGQGTRLTVV.

With regard to this clone: The same CDR3 also results from other DNA sequences found in this sample. This chain links TRBV5-4 with TRBJ1-1; 11 bases are shared with TRBD1. Germline V gene lookup returns CDR1 SGHNT and CDR2 YYREEE (reference sequence). The CDR3 loop spans 16 amino acids. The V segment lost 1 base and the J segment 5 bases; nucleotides outside the gene matches: 7. The DNA of the CDR3 is TGTGCCAGCAGCTTGAGGGACAGGGGGTTGGGGACTGAAGCTTTCTTT. Amino acid sequence: CASSLRDRGLGTEAFF.